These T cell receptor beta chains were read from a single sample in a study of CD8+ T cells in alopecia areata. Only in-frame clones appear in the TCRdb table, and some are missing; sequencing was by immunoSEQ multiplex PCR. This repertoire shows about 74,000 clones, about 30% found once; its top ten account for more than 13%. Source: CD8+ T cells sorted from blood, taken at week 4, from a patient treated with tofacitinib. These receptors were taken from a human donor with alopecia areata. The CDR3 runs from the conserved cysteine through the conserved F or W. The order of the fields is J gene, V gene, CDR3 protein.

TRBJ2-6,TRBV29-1,CSVEVGTYSGANVLTF
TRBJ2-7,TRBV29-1,CSVEGGQGSYEQYF
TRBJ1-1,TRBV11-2,CASSSRPEPAYPNTEAFF
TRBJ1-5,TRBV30,CAWTGGAGTRGNSNQPQHF
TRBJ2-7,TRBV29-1,CSVGTGPSYEQYF
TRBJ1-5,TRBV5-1,CASSLLPTRPDQPQHF
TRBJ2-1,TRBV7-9,CASSLGAEQFF
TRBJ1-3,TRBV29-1,CSVVGGEPAGNTIYF
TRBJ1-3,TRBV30,CAWRPQGGSGNTIYF
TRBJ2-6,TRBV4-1,CASSQSPNSGANVLTF
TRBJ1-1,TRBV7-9,CASSPGTEAFF
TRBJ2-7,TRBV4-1,CASSQVVTNYEQYF
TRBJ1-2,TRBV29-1,CSVKKAGRYGYTF
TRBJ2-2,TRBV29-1,CSVAGANTGELFF